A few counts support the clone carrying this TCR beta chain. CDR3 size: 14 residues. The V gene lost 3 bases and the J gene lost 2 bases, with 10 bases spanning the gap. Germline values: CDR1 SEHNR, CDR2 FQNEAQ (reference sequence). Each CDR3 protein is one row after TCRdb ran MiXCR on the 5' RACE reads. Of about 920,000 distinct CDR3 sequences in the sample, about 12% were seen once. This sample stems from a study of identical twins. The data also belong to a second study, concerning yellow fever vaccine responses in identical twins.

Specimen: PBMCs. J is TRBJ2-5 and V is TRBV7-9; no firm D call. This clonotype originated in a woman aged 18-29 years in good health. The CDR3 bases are TGTGCCAGCAGCTTTTTAATCCCTCAAGAGACCCAGTACTTC. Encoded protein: CASSFLIPQETQYF.